Listed below are T cell receptor beta chains from one sample, sequenced in a study of cytomegalovirus exposure and HLA in healthy donors. Produced via immunoSEQ multiplex PCR; TCRdb's table is partial and in-frame only. Its clone listing holds tens of thousands of clones. Sequenced sample: PBMCs. These TCRs come from a male donor in good health and CMV-seronegative. Both conserved end residues are part of each CDR3. D genes are given only for firm matches.

v_call	j_call	d_call	cdr3_aa	cdr3_nt
TRBV6-5	TRBJ1-5	TRBD1	CASSYGTVNQPQHF	TGTGCCAGCAGTTACGGGACAGTCAATCAGCCCCAGCATTTT
TRBV6-6	TRBJ2-2	.	CASRPGPEAGELFF	TGTGCCAGCAGACCTGGTCCTGAGGCCGGGGAGCTGTTTTTT
TRBV5-5	TRBJ2-2	.	CASSTGAQVGELFF	TGTGCCAGCAGCACCGGAGCCCAAGTCGGAGAGCTGTTTTTT
TRBV28	TRBJ2-3	.	CASRREGTDTQYF	TGTGCCAGCCGGAGGGAAGGAACAGATACGCAGTATTTT
TRBV28	TRBJ2-5	.	CATGERQRETQYF	TGTGCCACCGGGGAGAGACAACGAGAGACCCAGTACTTC
TRBV19	TRBJ1-5	.	CASSIVGGAAQPQHF	TGTGCCAGTAGTATAGTAGGGGGGGCGGCTCAGCCCCAGCATTTT
TRBV4-2	TRBJ2-7	TRBD2	CASSHPGGAQSAYEQYF	TGTGCCAGCAGCCACCCGGGGGGGGCCCAGAGCGCCTACGAGCAGTACTTC
TRBV4-1	TRBJ1-4	.	CASSQLSGYQGKLFF	TGCGCCAGCAGCCAGTTATCAGGGTATCAGGGAAAACTGTTTTTT
TRBV4-1	TRBJ2-3	.	CASSQGLPGVAQYF	TGCGCCAGCAGCCAAGGTTTGCCGGGGGTAGCGCAGTATTTT
TRBV6-1	TRBJ1-2	.	CARSTNYGYTF	TGTGCCAGAAGCACGAACTATGGCTACACCTTC
TRBV7-9	TRBJ1-1	.	CASSPGVINTEAFF	TGTGCCAGCAGTCCAGGGGTAATCAACACTGAAGCTTTCTTT
TRBV5-6	TRBJ1-6	.	CASSLGQGNSPLHF	TGTGCCAGCAGCTTAGGGCAGGGCAATTCACCCCTCCACTTT
TRBV7-2	TRBJ2-7	.	CASSSTPGAYEQYF	TGTGCCAGCAGTTCTACTCCCGGGGCCTACGAGCAGTACTTC
TRBV2	TRBJ2-1	TRBD2	CASSVIAGVLNEQFF	TGTGCCAGCAGTGTAATAGCGGGAGTTTTGAATGAGCAGTTCTTC
TRBV9	TRBJ2-7	TRBD2	CASSFRTSGGPFTSYEQYF	TGTGCCAGCAGCTTTCGGACTAGCGGGGGGCCGTTCACCTCCTACGAGCAGTACTTC
TRBV19	TRBJ2-2	.	CASSIEQNTGELFF	TGTGCCAGTAGTATAGAACAGAACACCGGGGAGCTGTTTTTT
TRBV4-1	TRBJ2-1	TRBD2	CASSQEGLAGTDNEQFF	TGCGCCAGCAGCCAAGAGGGTCTAGCGGGGACCGACAATGAGCAGTTCTTC
TRBV7-9	TRBJ2-2	.	CASRYRDGSPNTGELFF	TGTGCCAGCAGGTACAGGGATGGTTCCCCGAACACCGGGGAGCTGTTTTTT
TRBV19	TRBJ1-5	TRBD1	CASSPGQGSSNQPQHF	TGTGCCAGTAGTCCCGGACAGGGTTCGAGCAATCAGCCCCAGCATTTT
TRBV18	TRBJ2-7	.	CASSPPGGGSGYEQYF	TGTGCCAGCTCACCACCGGGTGGGGGTAGCGGCTACGAGCAGTACTTC
TRBV5-1	TRBJ2-6	TRBD1	CASSSGQFLSGANVLTF	TGCGCCAGCAGCTCGGGACAGTTCCTCTCTGGGGCCAACGTCCTGACTTTC
TRBV14	TRBJ1-1	.	CASSHGGTEAFF	TGTGCCAGCAGCCACGGGGGCACTGAAGCTTTCTTT
TRBV6-6	TRBJ1-5	TRBD1	CASSAGTVNQPQHF	TGTGCCAGCAGTGCCGGGACAGTCAATCAGCCCCAGCATTTT
TRBV28	TRBJ1-1	.	CASSLYGGNTEAFF	TGTGCCAGCAGTTTGTACGGGGGAAACACTGAAGCTTTCTTT
TRBV10-3	TRBJ1-1	.	CAIRKDRKNTEAFF	TGTGCCATCAGGAAGGACAGAAAGAACACTGAAGCTTTCTTT
TRBV28	TRBJ1-2	.	CASKLANYGYTF	TGTGCCAGCAAACTTGCAAACTATGGCTACACCTTC
TRBV13	TRBJ2-1	TRBD2	CASSLLGGGGSYNEQFF	TGTGCCAGCAGCTTGCTGGGCGGGGGGGGCTCCTACAATGAGCAGTTCTTC
TRBV7-9	TRBJ2-7	.	CASSLPGDEQYF	TGTGCCAGCAGCTTACCAGGGGACGAGCAGTACTTC
TRBV5-1	TRBJ1-1	.	CASSPGGTVLGNTEAFF	TGCGCCAGCAGCCCTGGAGGGACCGTCCTGGGGAACACTGAAGCTTTCTTT
TRBV9	TRBJ2-3	TRBD2	CASGTSGGNTDTQYF	TGTGCAAGCGGGACTAGCGGTGGGAACACAGATACGCAGTATTTT
TRBV6-1	TRBJ1-2	.	CASSESQGYYGYTF	TGTGCCAGCAGTGAATCCCAGGGCTACTATGGCTACACCTTC
TRBV29-1	TRBJ2-3	TRBD2	CSAGGGTDTQYF	TGCAGCGCGGGAGGGGGAACGGATACGCAGTATTTT
TRBV5-1	TRBJ2-7	TRBD2	CASSLDGTSAYEQSF	TGCGCCAGCAGCTTGGATGGGACTAGCGCCTACGAGCAGTCCTTC